The text below deals with one TCR beta chain. Sequence at one end of the junction differs from germline and may be a read error. The data were obtained in a study of blood T cell repertoires in COVID-19. Study-level background: COVID-19 samples, acute and convalescent, were from the United States, Italy and Spain. Sample material is recorded as cDNA or gDNA derived from T cells, B-cell-depleted T cells, or PBMCs.

The germline V gene has CDR1 MNHEY and CDR2 SVGAGI. This CDR3 spans 11 amino acids. Clones were sequenced by immunoSEQ multiplex PCR, and TCRdb holds only the in-frame ones, with some missing. The table shows some 260,000 clones, with 70% to 85% occurring only once. The chain couples TRBV6-5 to TRBJ2-7, with D unresolved. This clonotype was sampled from a man older than 75 with acute or convalescent COVID-19. The sample taken for sequencing was peripheral blood. The CDR3 protein is CASSLRYEQYF. In DNA form, the CDR3 reads TGTGCCAGCAGTCTGAGGTACGAGCAGTATTTC.